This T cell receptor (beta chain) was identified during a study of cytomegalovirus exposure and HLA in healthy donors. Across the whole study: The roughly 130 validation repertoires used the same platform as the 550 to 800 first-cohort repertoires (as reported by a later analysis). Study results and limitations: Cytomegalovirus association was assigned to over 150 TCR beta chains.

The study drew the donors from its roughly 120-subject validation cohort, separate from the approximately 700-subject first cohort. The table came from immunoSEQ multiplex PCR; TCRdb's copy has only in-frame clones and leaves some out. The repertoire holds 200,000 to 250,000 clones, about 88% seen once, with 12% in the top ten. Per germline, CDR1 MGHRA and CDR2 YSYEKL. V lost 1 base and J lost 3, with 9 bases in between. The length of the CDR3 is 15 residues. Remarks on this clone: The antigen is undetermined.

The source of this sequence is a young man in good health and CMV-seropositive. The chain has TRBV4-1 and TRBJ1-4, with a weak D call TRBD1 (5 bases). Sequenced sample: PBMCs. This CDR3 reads CASSQGGRANEKLFF. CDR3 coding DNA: TGCGCCAGCAGCCAAGGGGGCAGGGCTAATGAAAAACTGTTTTTT.